The clone carrying this T cell receptor beta chain is a singleton in its sample. Its specificity is unknown. This record comes from a study of blood T cells in healthy people across ages. Overall study context: In model experiments, template switching was able to capture about one barcoded beta molecule for every two T cells that were present.

The CDR3 is 15 residues long. Germline V gene lookup returns CDR1 SGHRS and CDR2 YFSETQ. V gave up 4 bases and J gave up 8 bases; unmatched junction bases: 11. PCR was performed a second time for about 7 to 11 cycles using a sample-barcoded 5' primer and a J-beta primer mix. Carrying 12 random nucleotides, a template-switch adaptor labeled each individual cDNA molecule. Per sample, CDR3-containing paired-end reads numbered at least 3 million. TCRdb ran MiXCR on the 5' RACE reads and lists one entry per CDR3 protein. The top ten clones hold less than 20% of a sample with hundreds of thousands of distinct CDR3 sequences, roughly 31% of them seen once. Findings and caveats of the study: In the absence of known donor CMV status, changes in expanded clonotypes were possibly confounded.

The sequenced sample was blood. This sequence originates from a woman of 80 years or more in good health. V usage is TRBV5-1 and J usage is TRBJ2-1; 8 bases fit TRBD2. CDR3 sequence: CASSEGPREGDEQFF. Written as DNA, the CDR3 is TGCGCCAGCAGCGAGGGACCTCGGGAGGGCGATGAGCAGTTCTTC.